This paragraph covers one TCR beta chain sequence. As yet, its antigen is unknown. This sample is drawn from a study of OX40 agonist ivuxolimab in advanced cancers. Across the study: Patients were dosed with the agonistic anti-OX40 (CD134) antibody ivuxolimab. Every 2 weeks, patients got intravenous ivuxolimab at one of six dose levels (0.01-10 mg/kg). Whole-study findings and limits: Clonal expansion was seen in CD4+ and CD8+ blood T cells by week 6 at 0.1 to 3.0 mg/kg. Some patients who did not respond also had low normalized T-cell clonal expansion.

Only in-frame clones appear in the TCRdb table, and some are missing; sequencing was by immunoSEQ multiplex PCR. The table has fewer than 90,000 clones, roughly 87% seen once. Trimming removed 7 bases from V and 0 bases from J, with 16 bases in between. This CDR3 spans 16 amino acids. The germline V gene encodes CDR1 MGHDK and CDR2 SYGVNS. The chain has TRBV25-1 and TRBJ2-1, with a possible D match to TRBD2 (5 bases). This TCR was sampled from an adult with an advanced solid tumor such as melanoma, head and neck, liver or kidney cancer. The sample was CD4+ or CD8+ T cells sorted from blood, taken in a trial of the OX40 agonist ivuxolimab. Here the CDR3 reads CASIDEGGSSYNEQFF. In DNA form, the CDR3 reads TGTGCCAGCATTGACGAAGGTGGGAGCTCCTACAATGAGCAGTTCTTC.